The 30 T cell receptor beta chains given below trace back to one sample, sequenced in a study of regulatory T cells in long-lasting Graves disease. Building of the TCR beta libraries involved iRepertoire HTBI primers and Arm-PCR of CDR3 regions. TCRdb called the multiplex PCR reads again in MiXCR, with one record for every CDR3 protein. The sample holds more than 450,000 distinct CDR3 sequences, roughly 16% seen once. Time point denoted: newly diagnosed GD, antithyroid drugs for less than 3 months. Extracted PBMC RNA gave rise to the TCR library. The same sample was also used in a study of T cells in Graves' hyperthyroidism and ophthalmopathy.

Sequencing used peripheral blood mononuclear cells (PBMCs), obtained at new diagnosis, from a patient treated with antithyroid drugs. The receptors shown here come from a man in his forties with Graves disease.

This clonotype was counted between two and nine times. This chain joins TRBV30 and TRBJ2-5; D possibly uses TRBD1 or TRBD2 (5 bases each). Deletions cut 2 bases from V and 4 bases from J, with 14 bases between. The CDR3 runs 14 residues. Germline V lookup: CDR1 GTSNPN, CDR2 SVGIG (reference sequence). The CDR3: CAWSPDTGTETQYF. CDR3 DNA sequence: TGTGCCTGGAGTCCGGACACCGGGACAGAGACCCAGTACTTC.

This chain uses TRBV19 with TRBJ2-7, with 14 bases lining up with TRBD2. This CDR3 has 15 amino acids. The germline V gene encodes CDR1 LNHDA and CDR2 SQIVND (reference sequence). V gave up 4 bases and J gave up 2 bases; unmatched junction bases: 1. The CDR3 DNA is TGTGCCAGTAGTAAGGGACTAGCGGGAGCCTACGAGCAGTACTTC. Encoded protein: CASSKGLAGAYEQYF. The full variable domain, its missing parts supplied by reference TRBV19 and TRBJ2-7, is DGGITQSPKYLFRKEGQNVTLSCEQNLNHDAMYWYRQDPGQGLRLIYYSQIVNDFQKGDIAEGYSVSREKKESFPLTVTSAQKNPTAFYLCASSKGLAGAYEQYFGPGTRLTVT.

This clonotype was observed many times. The chain has TRBV12-3 or TRBV12-4 and TRBJ2-7; D is perhaps TRBD1 (6 bases). This CDR3 region has 12 residues. V gave up 3 bases and J gave up 6 bases, with 9 bases separating them. The CDR3 DNA reads TGTGCCAGCAGTTTGTGGGGGCGCGAGCAGTACTTC. It translates to CASSLWGREQYF.

This clonotype was detected only a few times. V gene TRBV7-9 combines with J gene TRBJ2-7; D remains unclear. V was trimmed by 4 bases and J by 2 bases, leaving 12 bases between them. There are 14 residues in the CDR3. Germline V gene lookup returns CDR1 SEHNR and CDR2 FQNEAQ (reference sequence). CDR3 coding DNA: TGTGCCAGCAGCTATACGTCTATACCCTACGAGCAGTACTTC. It codes for CASSYTSIPYEQYF.

The count of this clonotype is one. This could be a read error, since a much larger clone is one nucleotide away. This chain links TRBV7-3 with TRBJ2-3, with TRBD1 matching over 9 bases. Trimming at V came to 6 bases and at J to 4 bases, leaving 8 bases not matched to a gene. This CDR3 has 15 residues. CDR1 and CDR2 from the germline V gene are SGHTA and FQGTGA. The CDR3 sequence is CASSEGTGMPDTQYF. The CDR3 DNA follows: TGTGCCAGCAGTGAAGGGACAGGGATGCCAGATACGCAGTATTTT.

There are many counts of this clonotype. This chain uses TRBV3-1 with TRBJ1-4; no definite D call. This CDR3 is 14 amino acids long. Between the trimmed V and J ends, which lost 5 bases and 0 bases, there was a span of 7 bases. Per the germline V gene, CDR1 is LGHDT and CDR2 is YNNKEL (reference sequence). CDR3 coding DNA: TGTGCCAGCAGCTCACTCCCAACTAATGAAAAACTGTTTTTT. Its translation: CASSSLPTNEKLFF.

This clonotype appeared many times. The CDR3 nucleotides are TGTGCCAGCAGCCAGGGGGGTAGCGGTGAGTTCTTC. Amino acids: CASSQGGSGEFF. The V call is TRBV7-9, the J call TRBJ2-1; maybe TRBD1 (7 bases). Germline lookup yields CDR1 SEHNR and CDR2 FQNEAQ (reference sequence). The CDR3 extends over 12 amino acids. The V gene lost 5 bases and the J gene lost 14 bases, with 16 bases spanning the gap.

In its sample, this clonotype was seen many times. The chain has TRBV30 and TRBJ2-7, with 9 bases aligning to TRBD2. This CDR3 is 15 amino acids long. The V gene's germline CDR1 is GTSNPN and CDR2 SVGIG (reference sequence). With V trimmed by 3 bases and J by 2 bases, 8 bases remained unmatched. The CDR3 is CAWRDSGSKPYEQYF. CDR3 nucleotide sequence: TGTGCCTGGAGGGATAGCGGGAGTAAACCCTACGAGCAGTACTTC.

This rearrangement joins TRBV20-1 to TRBJ2-3; 10 bases align to TRBD2. The V segment lost 4 bases and the J segment 3 bases; nucleotides outside the gene matches: 1. The CDR3 has 13 residues. Germline lookup yields CDR1 DFQATT and CDR2 SNEGSKA (reference sequence). CDR3: CSAMTSGTDTQYF. The CDR3 DNA reads TGCAGTGCTATGACTAGCGGGACAGATACGCAGTATTTT.

This clonotype was detected a few times. The rearrangement uses TRBV7-9 and TRBJ1-4; possible D gene TRBD1, 5 bases. Germline V lookup: CDR1 SEHNR, CDR2 FQNEAQ (reference sequence). The CDR3 runs to 14 residues. Trimming took off 3 bases at V and 4 bases at J, with 9 bases between the two ends. The CDR3 is CASSFFQGNEKLFF. The CDR3 DNA sequence: TGTGCCAGCAGCTTCTTTCAGGGTAATGAAAAACTGTTTTTT.

This clonotype was counted between two and nine times. V gene TRBV9 combines with J gene TRBJ2-2; D is perhaps TRBD2 (5 bases). V was trimmed by 0 bases and J by 1 base, leaving 13 bases between them. This CDR3 has 17 amino acids. The V gene's germline CDR1 is SGDLS and CDR2 YYNGEE. The CDR3 reads CASSVELPAVNTGELFF. CDR3 nucleotide sequence: TGTGCCAGCAGCGTAGAACTTCCAGCGGTGAACACCGGGGAGCTGTTTTTT.

This clonotype came up many times. The junction departs from the called germline gene at one end, perhaps through a read error. The CDR3: CASSLGVAYEQYF. The CDR3 nucleotides are TGTGCCAGCAGCTTAGGCGTGGCCTACGAGCAGTACTTC. The chain joins TRBV5-1 to TRBJ2-7; D uncertain. The CDR3 has 13 amino acids. CDR1 SGHRS and CDR2 YFSETQ come from the germline V gene. Full variable domain (remainder filled in from reference TRBV5-1 and TRBJ2-7): KAGVTQTPRYLIKTRGQQVTLSCSPISGHRSVSWYQQTPGQGLQFLFEYFSETQRNKGNFPGRFSGRQFSNSRSEMNVSTLELGDSALYLCASSLGVAYEQYFGPGTRLTVT.

This clonotype was detected a few times. DNA for the CDR3: TGTGCCAGCAGTTTCTTGAGCAGCGGGAGGGGGGCCTACGAGCAGTACTTC. It translates to CASSFLSSGRGAYEQYF. J is TRBJ2-7 and V is TRBV27; 10 bases match TRBD2. Losses at the gene ends were 3 bases for V and 2 bases for J; bases not matched to a gene: 10. Germline CDR1 and CDR2: MNHEY and SMNVEV (reference sequence). This CDR3 contains 17 residues.

This clonotype was picked up a small number of times. The chain recombines TRBV19 with TRBJ2-1; D remains ambiguous. CDR1 is LNHDA and CDR2 is SQIVND in the germline V gene (reference sequence). The CDR3 is made up of 14 amino acids. V was cut by 4 bases and J by 0 bases, with 7 bases left in between. The CDR3 is CASSREGSYNEQFF. CDR3 DNA sequence: TGTGCCAGTAGTAGAGAAGGCTCCTACAATGAGCAGTTCTTC.

This clonotype was found a few times. This rearrangement joins TRBV12-3 or TRBV12-4 to TRBJ2-2; possible D gene TRBD2, 7 bases. There are 17 residues in the CDR3. V lost 2 bases and J lost 7, with 20 bases in between. CDR3 sequence (DNA): TGTGCCAGCAGTTTAAATCGGGGGGCGGGAGTCGGCGGGGAGCTGTTTTTT. Translating it yields CASSLNRGAGVGGELFF.

Remarks on this clonotype: Its ends do not fully match the called genes, so a read error is possible. The genes are TRBV18 and TRBJ2-2; D not resolved. Germline CDR1 and CDR2: KGHSH and LQKENI. The CDR3 extends over 15 amino acids. The CDR3 DNA reads TGTGTCAGCTCACCACCCCGCGGGAACACCGGGGAGCTGTTTTTT. The encoded protein is CVSSPPRGNTGELFF. Full variable domain (remainder filled in from reference TRBV18 and TRBJ2-2): NAGVMQNPRHLVRRRGQEARLRCSPMKGHSHVYWYRQLPEEGLKFMVYLQKENIIDESGMPKERFSAEFPKEGPSILRIQQVVRGDSAAYFCVSSPPRGNTGELFFGEGSRLTVL.

In its sample, this clonotype was seen many times. J is TRBJ1-1 and V is TRBV12-3 or TRBV12-4, with D hard to call. V lost 2 bases and J 4 bases, leaving 5 bases between the germline ends. CDR3 length: 12 amino acids. The chain's CDR3 is CASSLWATEAFF. The CDR3 DNA reads as TGTGCCAGCAGTTTATGGGCCACTGAAGCTTTCTTT.

Concerning this clonotype itself: A clone one base away is much larger, so this may be a read error. The V call is TRBV11-2, the J call TRBJ2-7, with D perhaps TRBD2 (5 bases). The CDR3 loop spans 12 amino acids. Germline CDR1 and CDR2: SGHAT and FQNNGV. Trimming left V 5 bases short and J 3 bases short, with 8 bases between. The CDR3 region is CASSPDYYEQYF. DNA for the CDR3: TGTGCCAGCAGCCCAGACTACTACGAGCAGTACTTC.

This clonotype was seen many times. The chain joins TRBV20-1 to TRBJ2-7; 11 bases are shared with TRBD2. The CDR3 sequence is 14 residues long. Germline CDR1 and CDR2: DFQATT and SNEGSKA (reference sequence). V was clipped by 5 bases and J by 2 bases; unmatched bases: 5. CDR3 DNA: TGCAGTGCTCTCGGACTAGCGGGTACCTACGAGCAGTACTTC. Protein: CSALGLAGTYEQYF.

At least ten counts were recorded for this clonotype. The rearrangement uses TRBV7-9 and TRBJ2-2; D is tentatively TRBD1 or TRBD2 (6 bases each). The CDR3 is 18 residues long. With 5 bases removed from V and 6 bases from J, the gap between germline ends came to 25 bases. From germline, CDR1 is SEHNR and CDR2 FQNEAQ (reference sequence). This CDR3 reads CASSPEGIWGAPAGELFF. For the CDR3, the DNA is TGTGCCAGCAGCCCCGAGGGCATCTGGGGGGCGCCGGCCGGGGAGCTGTTTTTT.

This clonotype was observed many times. The chain is built from TRBV28 and TRBJ2-2; D not resolved. V was cut by 7 bases and J by 4 bases, with 7 bases left in between. The CDR3 has 12 amino acids. Germline-derived CDR1 and CDR2 are MDHEN and SYDVKM. DNA for the CDR3: TGTGCCAGCACCATGGGCACCGGGGAGCTGTTTTTT. Residues: CASTMGTGELFF.

This clonotype was seen more than once but under ten times. The rearrangement links TRBV29-1 to TRBJ2-5, with D possibly TRBD1 on 5 matching bases. The CDR3 loop spans 13 amino acids. Germline CDR1 is SQVTM and CDR2 is ANQGSEA. Between the trimmed V and J ends, which lost 5 bases and 2 bases, there was a span of 12 bases. The CDR3 region is CSVLRQLQETQYF. CDR3 DNA: TGCAGCGTTCTAAGACAGCTTCAAGAGACCCAGTACTTC.

Many counts were recorded for this clonotype. The J gene is TRBJ1-6, the V gene TRBV28; no definite D call. In germline, CDR1 is MDHEN, CDR2 SYDVKM. The V end was cut by 6 bases, the J end by 5 bases, with 20 bases between. The CDR3 extends over 17 amino acids. The CDR3: CASRKKRRRMNNSPLHF. The CDR3, as DNA: TGTGCCAGCAGGAAGAAAAGACGACGGATGAATAATTCACCCCTCCACTTT.

There are many counts of this clonotype. The chain employs TRBV20-1 and TRBJ2-1, with D tentatively TRBD1 or TRBD2 (5 bases each). Between the trimmed V and J ends, which lost 3 bases and 2 bases, there was a span of 14 bases. Germline CDR1 and CDR2: DFQATT and SNEGSKA (reference sequence). This CDR3 has 15 amino acids. DNA of the CDR3: TGCAGTGCTAGGGGTCGGGGCATTCCCTACAATGAGCAGTTCTTC. Translated, it gives CSARGRGIPYNEQFF.

The sample holds a few counts of this clonotype. The gene calls are TRBV27 and TRBJ2-5, with D possibly being TRBD1 or TRBD2 (6 bases each). In germline, CDR1 is MNHEY, CDR2 SMNVEV (reference sequence). V was cut by 8 bases and J by 5 bases, with 15 bases left in between. The CDR3 runs 13 residues. CDR3 sequence: CASGVLGGETQYF. DNA for the CDR3: TGTGCCAGCGGGGTACTGGGGGGCGAGACCCAGTACTTC.

V and J are TRBV28 and TRBJ1-4; D call uncertain. This CDR3 has 11 residues. CDR1 MDHEN and CDR2 SYDVKM come from the germline V gene. CDR3 loop: CAEGYNEKLFF. The CDR3 bases are TGTGCAGAGGGCTATAATGAAAAACTGTTTTTT.

Many counts were recorded for this clonotype. The chain recombines TRBV28 with TRBJ1-2; 7 bases match TRBD1. The CDR3 extends over 11 amino acids. The V segment lost 8 bases and the J segment 4 bases; nucleotides outside the gene matches: 1. Germline CDR1 reads MDHEN; CDR2 reads SYDVKM. CDR3 sequence: CASGTAYGYTF. The CDR3 DNA follows: TGTGCCAGCGGGACAGCCTATGGCTACACCTTC.

V usage is TRBV28 and J usage is TRBJ2-5, with D possibly called TRBD1 or TRBD2 (5 bases each). Trimming removed 6 bases from V and 4 bases from J, with 18 bases in between. CDR1 MDHEN and CDR2 SYDVKM come from the germline V gene. This CDR3 contains 15 residues. The CDR3, as DNA: TGTGCCAGCAGGCAGCGTGGGGGAGTGGGAGAGACCCAGTACTTC. Translation gives CASRQRGGVGETQYF.

Many counts were recorded for this clonotype. J is TRBJ2-3 and V is TRBV15, with D possibly matching TRBD2 (6 bases). The germline V gene has CDR1 LNHNV and CDR2 YYDKDF (reference sequence). V lost 3 bases, J lost 2 bases, and 9 bases lay in between. The CDR3 totals 14 residues. The DNA of the CDR3 is TGTGCCACCAGCAGTAGCGGATTCACAGATACGCAGTATTTT. This codes for CATSSSGFTDTQYF.

The table lists this clonotype with many counts. The chain uses TRBV20-1 and TRBJ2-1; 15 bases align to TRBD2. The CDR3 length is 15 residues. In germline, CDR1 is DFQATT, CDR2 SNEGSKA (reference sequence). J was trimmed by 10 bases and V by 6 bases; bases with no gene match: 10. This CDR3 reads CSASPGLAGGMEQFF. CDR3 DNA sequence: TGCAGTGCGTCTCCGGGACTAGCGGGGGGCATGGAGCAGTTCTTC.